This section outlines one TCR beta chain sequence together with its context. The antigen is unknown. This entry is derived from a study of cytomegalovirus exposure and HLA in healthy donors. Overall study results and limits: Accurate prediction of most subjects' HLA-A and HLA-B alleles from TCR beta sequences was reported. The study flagged 150 to 200 TCR beta chains as cytomegalovirus-associated.

Germline CDR1 reads SEHNR; CDR2 reads FQNEAQ (reference sequence). There are 14 residues in the CDR3. V shed 1 base and J shed 7 bases, with 10 bases lying between them. PCR primers comprised 60 Vbeta and 13 Jbeta primers. Produced via immunoSEQ multiplex PCR; TCRdb's table is partial and in-frame only. The repertoire holds about 92,000 clones, with roughly 74% as singletons. This sequence originates from a woman between 18 and 30 years old in good health and CMV-seropositive. This chain connects TRBV7-9 to TRBJ1-4; TRBD1 might be the D (5 bases). The sequenced sample consisted of PBMCs. CDR3 protein: CASSLEERGEKLFF. As DNA, the CDR3 is TGTGCCAGCAGCTTAGAGGAAAGGGGTGAAAAACTGTTTTTT.